This section outlines one TCR beta chain sequence together with its context. The antigen is unknown. This specimen belongs to a study of blood T cells in healthy people across ages. Overall study findings and caveats: Nothing was known about donor CMV status, and this possibly confounded expanded clonotype changes. Correlation between TCR beta diversity and naive T cell percentage was strong.

Between the trimmed V and J ends, which lost 4 bases and 1 base, there was a span of 8 bases. The CDR3 is 14 amino acids. Germline values: CDR1 SGHNT, CDR2 YYREEE (reference sequence). Primers used in a second PCR of roughly 7 to 11 cycles were a sample-barcoded 5' primer and a J-beta primer mix. TCRdb processed the 5' RACE reads anew with MiXCR; each CDR3 protein has one entry. The table includes about 1 million distinct CDR3 sequences, around 43% detected once. Sample: blood. This clonotype was sampled from a woman in her sixties or seventies in good health. This chain connects TRBV5-4 to TRBJ2-2, with D possibly TRBD1 on 5 matching bases. The CDR3 DNA sequence: TGTGCCAGCAGCGACAGAGAGAACACCGGGGAGCTGTTTTTT. This encodes CASSDRENTGELFF.